A selection of T cell receptor beta chains follows, all from one sample in a study of blood T cell repertoires in COVID-19. The repertoire was sequenced with immunoSEQ multiplex PCR; TCRdb's copy has only in-frame clones and lacks some. The data contain some 150,000 clones, roughly four fifths of them singletons. Sequencing used PBMCs or T cells enriched from blood (not recorded which). Every receptor here comes from a man in his fifties or sixties who had recovered from COVID-19. Both conserved end residues are part of each CDR3. Each record gives: J gene, V gene, D gene, clone size, CDR3 DNA, CDR3 protein. The D gene is left open where the match is weak. Some rows have no size entry. The others give once, few or many, or a class for an expanded clone.

j_gene: TRBJ2-1; v_gene: TRBV7-9; d_gene: NA; abundance: NA; CDR3nt: TGTGCCAGCAGCTTTAAGTGGGCGCTCTACAATGAGCAGTTCTTC; CDR3aa: CASSFKWALYNEQFF
j_gene: TRBJ1-5; v_gene: TRBV10-3; d_gene: NA; abundance: NA; CDR3nt: TGTGCCACCGCCGAAGGGGGGGAACAGCCCCAGCATTTT; CDR3aa: CATAEGGEQPQHF
j_gene: TRBJ2-3; v_gene: TRBV7-2; d_gene: NA; abundance: NA; CDR3nt: TGTGCCAGCAGCCAGACCGGGGTTGGCACAGATACGCAGTATTTT; CDR3aa: CASSQTGVGTDTQYF
j_gene: TRBJ1-3; v_gene: TRBV6-5; d_gene: NA; abundance: NA; CDR3nt: TGTGCCAGCAGTTACTCGGCGGGAAACTCTGGAAACACCATATATTTT; CDR3aa: CASSYSAGNSGNTIYF
j_gene: TRBJ2-2; v_gene: TRBV2; d_gene: TRBD1; abundance: NA; CDR3nt: TGTGCCAGCAGCCAACAGGGGACCGGGGAGCTGTTTTTT; CDR3aa: CASSQQGTGELFF
j_gene: TRBJ2-2; v_gene: TRBV29-1; d_gene: TRBD2; abundance: NA; CDR3nt: TGCAGCGTTGGCGGGGGACTACGGGGCACCGGGGAGCTGTTTTTT; CDR3aa: CSVGGGLRGTGELFF
j_gene: TRBJ1-2; v_gene: TRBV7-2; d_gene: NA; abundance: NA; CDR3nt: TGTGCCAGCAGCCTTTTGAACTATGGCTACACCTTC; CDR3aa: CASSLLNYGYTF
j_gene: TRBJ1-5; v_gene: TRBV28; d_gene: NA; abundance: NA; CDR3nt: TGTGCCAGCGGGGGGGGCAATCAGCCCCAGCATTTT; CDR3aa: CASGGGNQPQHF
j_gene: TRBJ2-1; v_gene: TRBV9; d_gene: TRBD2; abundance: few; CDR3nt: TGTGCCAGCAGCGTAGTCGCGACTAGCGGGGGGTATCATAGCAATGAGCAGTTCTTC; CDR3aa: CASSVVATSGGYHSNEQFF
j_gene: TRBJ2-2; v_gene: TRBV5-1; d_gene: NA; abundance: NA; CDR3nt: TGCGCCAGCAGCTTGGAACTCATGAACACCGGGGAGCTGTTTTTT; CDR3aa: CASSLELMNTGELFF
j_gene: TRBJ2-1; v_gene: TRBV2; d_gene: TRBD1; abundance: NA; CDR3nt: TGTGCCAGCAAGCGACAGGGGCCGGACAATGAGCAGTTCTTC; CDR3aa: CASKRQGPDNEQFF
j_gene: TRBJ1-5; v_gene: TRBV7-2; d_gene: NA; abundance: few; CDR3nt: TGTGCCAGCAGCCACGCCCTAAATAGCAATCAGCCCCAGCATTTT; CDR3aa: CASSHALNSNQPQHF
j_gene: TRBJ1-5; v_gene: TRBV4-3; d_gene: TRBD1; abundance: NA; CDR3nt: TGCGCCAGCAGCCAAGATCCGACAGGGTTGAATCAGCCCCAGCATTTT; CDR3aa: CASSQDPTGLNQPQHF
j_gene: TRBJ2-4; v_gene: TRBV28; d_gene: NA; abundance: NA; CDR3nt: TGTGCCAGCAGTTTAGCCGCCGACCGGGTTCAGTACTTC; CDR3aa: CASSLAADRVQYF
j_gene: TRBJ1-4; v_gene: TRBV7-3; d_gene: TRBD1; abundance: NA; CDR3nt: TGTGCCAGCAGCGCCCGGGACAGTCTTTCCCTCCGCTCAACTAATGAAAAACTGTTTTTT; CDR3aa: CASSARDSLSLRSTNEKLFF
j_gene: TRBJ2-3; v_gene: TRBV11-2; d_gene: TRBD2; abundance: once; CDR3nt: TGTGCCAGCAGCTCTAACAAGGGAGGGCGAGTAGATACGCAGTATTTT; CDR3aa: CASSSNKGGRVDTQYF
j_gene: TRBJ1-4; v_gene: TRBV20-1; d_gene: NA; abundance: NA; CDR3nt: TGCAGTGCTAGTTCGGGGACAACTAATGAAAAACTGTTTTTT; CDR3aa: CSASSGTTNEKLFF
j_gene: TRBJ2-3; v_gene: TRBV7-3; d_gene: NA; abundance: NA; CDR3nt: TGTGCCAGCAGCTTAAGAGTGGGCACCACAGATACGCAGTATTTT; CDR3aa: CASSLRVGTTDTQYF
j_gene: TRBJ1-1; v_gene: TRBV15; d_gene: TRBD1; abundance: NA; CDR3nt: TGTGCCACCAGCAGAGGAGGGACAGCGAACACTGAAGCTTTCTTT; CDR3aa: CATSRGGTANTEAFF
j_gene: TRBJ1-6; v_gene: TRBV5-8; d_gene: NA; abundance: NA; CDR3nt: TGTGCCAGCAGCTTGGTCACGAGCTCCTATAATTCACCCCTCCACTTT; CDR3aa: CASSLVTSSYNSPLHF
j_gene: TRBJ2-7; v_gene: TRBV19; d_gene: NA; abundance: NA; CDR3nt: TGTGCCAGTAGTAATCTTTTTTACGAGCAGTACTTC; CDR3aa: CASSNLFYEQYF
j_gene: TRBJ1-3; v_gene: TRBV14; d_gene: NA; abundance: once; CDR3nt: TGTGCCAGCACGCAGGGAAACTCTGGAAACACCATATATTTT; CDR3aa: CASTQGNSGNTIYF
j_gene: TRBJ2-1; v_gene: TRBV2; d_gene: TRBD1; abundance: few; CDR3nt: TGTGCCAGCAGTGCGGACAGGGGGGGGTTCTTC; CDR3aa: CASSADRGGFF
j_gene: TRBJ2-7; v_gene: TRBV7-9; d_gene: NA; abundance: NA; CDR3nt: TGTGCCAGCAGCGCCCCGCGGGGCCCCTACGAGCAGTACTTC; CDR3aa: CASSAPRGPYEQYF
j_gene: TRBJ2-5; v_gene: TRBV9; d_gene: NA; abundance: NA; CDR3nt: TGTGCCAGCAGCCCTCAATGGGGGAGGGGGACAGGAGTCGAGACCCAGTACTTC; CDR3aa: CASSPQWGRGTGVETQYF
j_gene: TRBJ2-4; v_gene: TRBV5-4; d_gene: TRBD1; abundance: once; CDR3nt: TGTGCCAGCAGCGCCGGGGACAGAAAAAACATTCAGTACTTC; CDR3aa: CASSAGDRKNIQYF
j_gene: TRBJ2-3; v_gene: TRBV11-2; d_gene: TRBD2; abundance: NA; CDR3nt: TGTGCCAGCAGCTTAGAAGGGGTCGGGGGGAGAGATACGCAGTATTTT; CDR3aa: CASSLEGVGGRDTQYF
j_gene: TRBJ1-1; v_gene: TRBV6-5; d_gene: NA; abundance: NA; CDR3nt: TGTGCCAGCAGTCGAGGGACAAAGAACACTGAAGCTTTCTTT; CDR3aa: CASSRGTKNTEAFF
j_gene: TRBJ2-3; v_gene: TRBV6-5; d_gene: TRBD2; abundance: NA; CDR3nt: TGTGCCAGCAGTTCATTAGCGGGGGGCCGGGATACGCAGTATTTT; CDR3aa: CASSSLAGGRDTQYF
j_gene: TRBJ1-1; v_gene: TRBV1; d_gene: NA; abundance: few; CDR3nt: TGCACCAGCAGCCACCGGGACGGACTAGTCCCGAACACTGAAGCTTTCTTT; CDR3aa: CTSSHRDGLVPNTEAFF
j_gene: TRBJ2-7; v_gene: TRBV6-5; d_gene: NA; abundance: few; CDR3nt: TGTGCCAGCAGCCTCCAGGCGAGGACACTCCAGTACTTC; CDR3aa: CASSLQARTLQYF
j_gene: TRBJ1-3; v_gene: TRBV6-5; d_gene: NA; abundance: few; CDR3nt: TGTGCCAGCAGTTACTATCAGGGAGGAAACACCATATATTTT; CDR3aa: CASSYYQGGNTIYF
j_gene: TRBJ2-5; v_gene: TRBV4-3; d_gene: TRBD2; abundance: NA; CDR3nt: TGCGCCAGCAGGGAAGGGACTAGCGGGGGGGAGACCCAGTACTTC; CDR3aa: CASREGTSGGETQYF
j_gene: TRBJ1-5; v_gene: TRBV27; d_gene: TRBD1; abundance: NA; CDR3nt: TGTGCCAGCAGGCGACAGGGAATTCATCAGCCCCAGCATTTT; CDR3aa: CASRRQGIHQPQHF
j_gene: TRBJ2-7; v_gene: TRBV15; d_gene: NA; abundance: NA; CDR3nt: TGTGCCACCAGCAGAGATGTGGGCGCTTACTACGAGCAGTACTTC; CDR3aa: CATSRDVGAYYEQYF
j_gene: TRBJ2-7; v_gene: TRBV4-3; d_gene: NA; abundance: NA; CDR3nt: TGCGCCAGCAGCCAAGATTCGGCTAGTCCCTCCTACGAGCAGTACTTC; CDR3aa: CASSQDSASPSYEQYF
j_gene: TRBJ1-4; v_gene: TRBV7-2; d_gene: NA; abundance: once; CDR3nt: TGTGCCAGCAGTTTTGGTCGGGATGAAAAACTGTTTTTT; CDR3aa: CASSFGRDEKLFF
j_gene: TRBJ2-1; v_gene: TRBV5-4; d_gene: TRBD2; abundance: NA; CDR3nt: TGTGCCAGCAGCTTGGGTAGCGGGGGACTCACCTACAATGAGCAGTTCTTC; CDR3aa: CASSLGSGGLTYNEQFF
j_gene: TRBJ1-6; v_gene: TRBV30; d_gene: TRBD1; abundance: NA; CDR3nt: TGTGCCTGGAGGATAACCGGGACAGTTAATTCACCCCTCCACTTT; CDR3aa: CAWRITGTVNSPLHF
j_gene: TRBJ1-5; v_gene: TRBV5-6; d_gene: TRBD1; abundance: NA; CDR3nt: TGTGCCAGCAGCTTACTAAGGGGGCGCGATCAGCCCCAGCATTTT; CDR3aa: CASSLLRGRDQPQHF
j_gene: TRBJ2-4; v_gene: TRBV5-1; d_gene: TRBD1; abundance: NA; CDR3nt: TGCGCCAGCAGCTCCCAACAGGGGGCCTTGGAGGTAGCCAAAAACATTCAGTACTTC; CDR3aa: CASSSQQGALEVAKNIQYF
j_gene: TRBJ2-5; v_gene: TRBV7-2; d_gene: NA; abundance: NA; CDR3nt: TGTGCCAGCAGCTTAGGAGGCGGAGGAGAGACCCAGTACTTC; CDR3aa: CASSLGGGGETQYF
j_gene: TRBJ1-5; v_gene: TRBV18; d_gene: NA; abundance: NA; CDR3nt: TGTGCCAGCTCACCACCTCAGGGGACGGTAGGTCAGCCCCAGCATTTT; CDR3aa: CASSPPQGTVGQPQHF